This T cell receptor (beta chain) came from a study of shared clonotypes between healthy human individuals. The split of CD4+ cells yielded CD45RA+ naive and CD45RA-negative memory subsets. Worth noting for this clone: Its target is unknown.

J lost 9 bases, V lost 4 bases, and 10 bases had no gene match. Germline V gives CDR1 SGHRS, CDR2 YFSETQ. The CDR3 consists of 15 residues. Study-wide points: Larger estimated richness was generally seen in naive subsets than in memory subsets.

When replicate PCRs were run on sorted subsets, they used 150 to 200 ng DNA, about 30,000 T cell genomes. Per the original methods: Filtering differed because ImmunoSEQ produced junction-only sequences that carried no quality scores. The data were produced by immunoSEQ multiplex PCR, yet TCRdb's version contains in-frame clones alone and is incomplete. The V and J calls and clone size come from that table; D and trimming were worked out from the DNA. The data show approximately 500,000 clones, 90% to 96% seen once. V is TRBV5-1 and J is TRBJ2-1, with 10 bases fitting TRBD2. The specimen sequenced was naive CD4+ T cells sorted from blood. Stated subset: CD45RA+ positively selected. This TCR derives from a woman in her 30s in good health. CDR3: CASSPAASGSSEQFF. CDR3 bases: TGCGCCAGCAGCCCGGCTGCTAGCGGGAGCTCTGAGCAGTTCTTC.